This paragraph reports one T cell receptor beta chain. Patients from Seattle were sampled longitudinally, starting during active infection. Original data processing: Estimation of nucleated cell counts relied on the amplification of reference gene primers. Data came from immunoSEQ multiplex PCR; TCRdb stores just in-frame clones and leaves some out. V and J calls plus clone size are reproduced from that table; the DNA served to infer D and trimming. The sample includes 150,000 to 200,000 clones, 85% of them seen just once. These data belong to a study of blood T cell repertoires in COVID-19. Study as a whole: The United States, Italy and Spain supplied acute and convalescent COVID-19 samples.

Germline V gene sequence: CDR1 MNHEY, CDR2 SVGAGI. CDR3 length: 14 residues. V was clipped by 6 bases and J by 4 bases, with 15 bases between them. The TCR originated in a man aged 55 to 70 with COVID-19, enrolled during active disease. Sequenced input: peripheral blood. The chain joins TRBV6-5 to TRBJ2-5; D unclear. This CDR3 is CASRIYSSAETQYF. CDR3 sequence (DNA): TGTGCCAGCAGGATTTACAGCTCGGCAGAGACCCAGTACTTC.